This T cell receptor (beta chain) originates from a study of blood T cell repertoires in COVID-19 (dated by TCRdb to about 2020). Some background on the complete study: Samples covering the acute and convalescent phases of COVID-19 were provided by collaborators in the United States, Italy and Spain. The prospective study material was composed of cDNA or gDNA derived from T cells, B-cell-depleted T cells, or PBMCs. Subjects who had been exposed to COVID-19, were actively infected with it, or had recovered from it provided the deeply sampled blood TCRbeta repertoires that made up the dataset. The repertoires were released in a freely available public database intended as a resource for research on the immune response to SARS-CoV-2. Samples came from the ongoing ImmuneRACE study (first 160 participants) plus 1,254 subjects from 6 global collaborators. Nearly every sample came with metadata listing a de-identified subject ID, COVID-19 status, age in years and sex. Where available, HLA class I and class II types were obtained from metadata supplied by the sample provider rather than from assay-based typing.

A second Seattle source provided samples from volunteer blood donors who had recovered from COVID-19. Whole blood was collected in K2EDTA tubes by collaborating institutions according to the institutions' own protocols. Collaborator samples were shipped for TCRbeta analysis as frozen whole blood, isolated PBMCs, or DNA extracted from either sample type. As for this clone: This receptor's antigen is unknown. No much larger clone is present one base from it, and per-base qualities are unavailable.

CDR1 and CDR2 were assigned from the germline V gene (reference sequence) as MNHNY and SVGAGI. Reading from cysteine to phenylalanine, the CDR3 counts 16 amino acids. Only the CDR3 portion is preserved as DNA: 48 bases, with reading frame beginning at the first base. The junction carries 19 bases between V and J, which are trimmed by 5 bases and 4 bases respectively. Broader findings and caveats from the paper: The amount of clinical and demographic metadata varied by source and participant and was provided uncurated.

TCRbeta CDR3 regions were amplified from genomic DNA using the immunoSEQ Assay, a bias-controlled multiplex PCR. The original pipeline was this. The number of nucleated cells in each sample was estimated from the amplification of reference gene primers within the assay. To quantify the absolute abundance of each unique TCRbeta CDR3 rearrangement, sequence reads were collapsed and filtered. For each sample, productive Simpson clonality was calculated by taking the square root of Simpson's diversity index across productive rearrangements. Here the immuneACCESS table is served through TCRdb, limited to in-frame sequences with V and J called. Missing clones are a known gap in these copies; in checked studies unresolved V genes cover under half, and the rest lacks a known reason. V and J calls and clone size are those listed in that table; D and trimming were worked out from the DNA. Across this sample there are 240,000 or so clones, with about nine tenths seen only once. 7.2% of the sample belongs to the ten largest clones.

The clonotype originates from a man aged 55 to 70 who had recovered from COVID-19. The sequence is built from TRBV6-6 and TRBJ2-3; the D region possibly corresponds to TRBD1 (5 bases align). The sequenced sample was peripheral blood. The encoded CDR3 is CASSLRGHKGADTQYF. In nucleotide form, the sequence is TGTGCCAGCAGTCTTCGAGGCCACAAAGGGGCAGATACGCAGTATTTT.